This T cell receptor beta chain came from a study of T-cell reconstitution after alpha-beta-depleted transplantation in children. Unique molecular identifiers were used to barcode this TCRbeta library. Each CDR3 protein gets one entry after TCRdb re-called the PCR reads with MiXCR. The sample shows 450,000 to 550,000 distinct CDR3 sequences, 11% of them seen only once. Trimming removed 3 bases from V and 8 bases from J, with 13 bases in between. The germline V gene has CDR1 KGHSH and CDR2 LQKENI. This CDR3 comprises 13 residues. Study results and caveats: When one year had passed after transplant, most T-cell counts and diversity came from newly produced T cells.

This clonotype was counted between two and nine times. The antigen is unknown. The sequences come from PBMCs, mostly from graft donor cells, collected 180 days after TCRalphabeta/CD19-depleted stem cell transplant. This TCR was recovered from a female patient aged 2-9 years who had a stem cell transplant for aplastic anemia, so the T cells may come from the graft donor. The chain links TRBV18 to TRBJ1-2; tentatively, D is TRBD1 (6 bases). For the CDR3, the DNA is TGTGCCAGCTCACCGACAGGATTTGAAGGCTACACCTTC. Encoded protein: CASSPTGFEGYTF.